Presented here are 29 T cell receptor beta chains from one specimen sequenced in a study of blood T cell repertoires in COVID-19. Measured with immunoSEQ multiplex PCR; TCRdb has only the in-frame clones, and not every one. The sample has more than 150,000 clones; approximately 88% are singletons. Sequencing was performed on peripheral blood. These receptors were collected from a man aged 18 to 29 with active or convalescent COVID-19.

The chain recombines TRBV5-1 with TRBJ1-1; D is possibly TRBD1 (6 bases). V lost 4 bases and J lost 0, with 10 bases in between. The germline gives CDR1 SGHRS, CDR2 YFSETQ. The CDR3 is 14 residues long. Here the CDR3 reads CASSVTGMNTEAFF. In nucleotides, the CDR3 is TGCGCCAGCAGCGTCACAGGGATGAACACTGAAGCTTTCTTT.

This clone was counted ten times or more. V gene TRBV7-6 combines with J gene TRBJ2-2, with TRBD2 matching over 10 bases. CDR3 length: 17 amino acids. J was trimmed by 7 bases and V by 5 bases; bases with no gene match: 13. Per the germline V gene, CDR1 is SGHVS and CDR2 is FNYEAQ. This chain's CDR3 is CASSPQNSGGSGGELFF. The CDR3 coding sequence is TGTGCCAGCAGCCCTCAGAATAGCGGGGGGTCCGGCGGGGAGCTGTTTTTT.

The chain uses TRBV19 and TRBJ2-7; D possibly corresponds to TRBD1 (6 bases). The germline V gene has CDR1 LNHDA and CDR2 SQIVND (reference sequence). This CDR3 contains 14 residues. Trimming took 5 bases from V and 1 from J, leaving 12 bases between them. The CDR3 here is CASSLRDTSYEQYF. CDR3 nucleotides: TGTGCCAGTAGTCTCCGGGACACTTCCTACGAGCAGTACTTC.

V usage is TRBV28 and J usage is TRBJ1-1; the match to TRBD1 covers 8 bases. V lost 5 bases to trimming and J lost 5 bases; unmatched junction nucleotides: 7. This CDR3 contains 14 residues. CDR1 and CDR2 from the germline V gene are MDHEN and SYDVKM. The CDR3: CASSPRTGRTEAFF. The DNA for the CDR3 is TGTGCCAGCAGTCCCCGGACAGGGCGGACTGAAGCTTTCTTT.

The chain combines TRBV15 with TRBJ2-1; D not certain. The CDR3 is 15 residues long. Per germline, CDR1 LNHNV and CDR2 YYDKDF (reference sequence). Trimming shortened V by 0 bases and J by 2 bases, and 8 bases separated the two germline ends. The chain's CDR3 is CATSRDYVTYNEQFF. The DNA for the CDR3 is TGTGCCACCAGCAGAGACTATGTAACCTACAATGAGCAGTTCTTC.

Notes on this clone: The junction departs from germline at one end; a sequencing error may be responsible. This chain links TRBV7-7 with TRBJ2-1; 10 positions agree with TRBD2. Germline V gives CDR1 SSHAT, CDR2 FNYEAQ (reference sequence). The CDR3 totals 16 residues. In DNA form, the CDR3 reads TGTGCTAGCAGCTTAGGTACTAGCGGGACCTACAATGAGCAGTTCTTC. The encoded protein is CASSLGTSGTYNEQFF.

The chain recombines TRBV29-1 with TRBJ1-3, with a weak D call TRBD1 (6 bases). The CDR3 extends over 12 amino acids. Looked up from germline, CDR1 is SQVTM and CDR2 is ANQGSEA. The V end lost 7 bases, the J end lost 4 bases, and 11 bases lay between the germline ends. CDR3 loop: CSARGLGNTIYF. In DNA form, the CDR3 reads TGCAGCGCGAGGGGGTTAGGAAACACCATATATTTT.

This clone came up once. V and J are TRBV20-1 and TRBJ2-1; the match to TRBD2 covers 8 bases. This CDR3 has 14 amino acids. CDR1 DFQATT and CDR2 SNEGSKA come from the germline V gene (reference sequence). J gave up 3 bases and V 3 bases, and 4 bases lay outside the gene matches. The CDR3 coding sequence is TGCAGTGCTAGTTCGGGAGGGGTCTACAATGAGCAGTTCTTC. Translation: CSASSGGVYNEQFF.

This chain uses TRBV13 with TRBJ1-2; 7 nucleotides line up with TRBD1. Germline V CDR1 and CDR2: PRHDT, FYEKMQ (reference sequence). The CDR3 covers 14 residues. After removal of 5 bases from V and 10 bases from J, the junction contained 13 bases not matched to a gene. CDR3 residues: CASSDRGRTGVYTF. The CDR3 DNA is TGTGCCAGCAGCGATAGAGGCAGGACAGGTGTCTACACCTTC. The variable domain in full, completed from reference TRBV13 and TRBJ1-2, reads AAGVIQSPRHLIKEKRETATLKCYPIPRHDTVYWYQQGPGQDPQFLISFYEKMQSDKGSIPDRFSAQQFSDYHSELNMSSLELGDSALYFCASSDRGRTGVYTFGSGTRLTVV.

The chain carries TRBV27 and TRBJ1-6; D is unresolved. CDR1 and CDR2 from the germline V gene are MNHEY and SMNVEV (reference sequence). The CDR3 is made up of 15 amino acids. V lost 3 bases and J lost 5, with 11 bases in between. Written as DNA, the CDR3 is TGTGCCAGCAGTTTCCTCGACGGAGATAATTCACCCCTCCACTTT. Translated: CASSFLDGDNSPLHF.

The rearrangement uses TRBV5-6 and TRBJ1-5; D may be TRBD1 (5 bases). Trimming took off 3 bases at V and 9 bases at J, with 10 bases between the two ends. The CDR3 covers 12 residues. The germline V gene has CDR1 SGHDT and CDR2 YYEEEE. CDR3 sequence: CASSSGRGPQHF. The DNA of the CDR3 is TGTGCCAGCAGCTCCGGGAGGGGGCCCCAGCATTTT.

This chain uses TRBV14 with TRBJ1-2; D is perhaps TRBD1 (5 bases). The germline V gene has CDR1 SGHDN and CDR2 FVKESK. The CDR3 runs to 15 residues. Trimming removed 0 bases at V and 7 bases at J, with 15 bases between. In DNA, the CDR3 is TGTGCCAGCAGCCAAGATTACGGGGGAGTTAGTGGCTACACCTTC. Residues: CASSQDYGGVSGYTF.

The chain couples TRBV19 to TRBJ1-1, with a possible D match to TRBD1 (6 bases). This CDR3 has 13 amino acids. Germline CDR1 LNHDA, CDR2 SQIVND (reference sequence). The V and J ends lost 3 bases and 8 bases respectively, with 13 bases between them. The CDR3 sequence: CASSMTGGQEAFF. As DNA, the CDR3 is TGTGCCAGTAGTATGACGGGAGGACAGGAAGCTTTCTTT.

The CDR3 nucleotides are TGCAGCGTTGAGTTAGCGGGGGGGCCGACCAAAAACATTCAGTACTTC. This gives the protein CSVELAGGPTKNIQYF. The chain joins TRBV29-1 to TRBJ2-4; 11 bases line up with TRBD2. The CDR3 sequence is 16 residues long. Trimming at V came to 3 bases and at J to 2 bases, leaving 6 bases not matched to a gene. The V gene's germline CDR1 is SQVTM and CDR2 ANQGSEA.

The chain couples TRBV4-2 to TRBJ2-7, with 9 bases aligning to TRBD1. The CDR3 contains 15 residues. Germline CDR1 LGHNA, CDR2 YNFKEQ. With 0 bases clipped from V and 7 bases from J, the junction kept 7 bases outside the gene matches. This CDR3 reads CASSQDKQGAQEQYF. Here the CDR3 DNA reads TGTGCCAGCAGCCAAGATAAACAGGGGGCACAAGAGCAGTACTTC.

The CDR3 is CASSATSTGYNQPQHF. For the CDR3, the DNA is TGTGCCAGCAGTGCGACCTCCACAGGGTACAATCAGCCCCAGCATTTT. The V and J genes are TRBV28 and TRBJ1-5, with a tentative D call TRBD1 (6 bases). Trimming pared 5 bases from V and 3 bases from J, leaving 17 bases between. The CDR3 extends over 16 amino acids. Germline V gene data show CDR1 as MDHEN and CDR2 as SYDVKM.

V is TRBV4-1 and J is TRBJ2-3; 12 bases line up with TRBD2. The CDR3 is 16 amino acids. V lost 4 bases, J lost 3 bases, and 5 bases stayed unmatched. Germline loops: CDR1 MGHRA, CDR2 YSYEKL. The CDR3 here is CASSLRLAGETDTQYF. The CDR3 DNA follows: TGCGCCAGCAGCCTGAGACTAGCGGGGGAGACAGATACGCAGTATTTT.

The V and J genes are TRBV14 and TRBJ2-7; D perhaps matches TRBD1 (6 bases). This CDR3 is built from 19 residues. Trimming took off 1 base at V and 4 bases at J, with 26 bases between the two ends. CDR1 SGHDN and CDR2 FVKESK come from the germline V gene. CDR3 in amino acids: CASSQGGGIHYVDRYEQYF. The CDR3, as DNA: TGTGCCAGCAGCCAAGGAGGGGGAATCCACTACGTAGATCGTTACGAGCAGTACTTC. Variable domain in full (rest from reference TRBV14 and TRBJ2-7): EAGVTQFPSHSVIEKGQTVTLRCDPISGHDNLYWYRRVMGKEIKFLLHFVKESKQDESGMPNNRFLAERTGGTYSTLKVQPAELEDSGVYFCASSQGGGIHYVDRYEQYFGPGTRLTVT.

This clone was counted a single time. A much larger clone lies one base from this, so it may be a read error. The sample contains more than one DNA sequence encoding this CDR3. The genes are TRBV28 and TRBJ1-5, with no clear D. Trimming took off 3 bases at V and 0 bases at J, with 3 bases between the two ends. The CDR3 consists of 13 residues. Germline-derived CDR1 and CDR2 are MDHEN and SYDVKM. CDR3 bases: TGTGCCAGCAGTTTTTATAGCAATCAGCCCCAGCATTTT. Amino acids: CASSFYSNQPQHF.

V and J are TRBV5-4 and TRBJ2-1, with 7 bases identical to TRBD2. Germline-derived CDR1 and CDR2 are SGHNT and YYREEE (reference sequence). The CDR3 has 15 amino acids. V lost 3 bases and J lost 2; bases outside the gene matches: 5. The CDR3 spells CASSSLAAPYNEQFF. CDR3 in DNA: TGTGCCAGCAGCTCTCTAGCGGCTCCCTACAATGAGCAGTTCTTC. The variable domain in full, completed from reference TRBV5-4 and TRBJ2-1, reads ETGVTQSPTHLIKTRGQQVTLRCSSQSGHNTVSWYQQALGQGPQFIFQYYREEENGRGNFPPRFSGLQFPNYSSELNVNALELDDSALYLCASSSLAAPYNEQFFGPGTRLTVL.

This chain uses TRBV7-2 with TRBJ2-7; 7 bases align to TRBD1. Germline V gene lookup returns CDR1 SGHTA and CDR2 FQGNSA. With V trimmed by 1 base and J by 2 bases, 5 bases remained unmatched. CDR3 length equals 15 residues. The CDR3 loop is CASSLEGTAAYEQYF. The CDR3 bases are TGTGCCAGCAGCTTAGAAGGGACAGCCGCCTACGAGCAGTACTTC. Drawing the rest from reference TRBV7-2 and TRBJ2-7, the complete variable domain is GAGVSQSPSNKVTEKGKDVELRCDPISGHTALYWYRQSLGQGLEFLIYFQGNSAPDKSGLPSDRFSAERTGGSVSTLTIQRTQQEDSAVYLCASSLEGTAAYEQYFGPGTRLTVT.

The table lists this clone with a few counts. This chain joins TRBV5-6 and TRBJ2-5, with no clear D. Deletions cut 3 bases from V and 9 bases from J, with 12 bases between. This CDR3 spans 12 amino acids. CDR1 and CDR2 (germline): SGHDT, YYEEEE. The CDR3 spells CASSSSTSAQYF. The CDR3, as DNA: TGTGCCAGCAGCTCTTCGACTTCGGCCCAGTACTTC.

The chain recombines TRBV5-1 with TRBJ1-2, with 10 nucleotides matching TRBD1. The trim removed 0 bases at V and 4 bases at J, leaving 6 bases unmatched. CDR1 SGHRS and CDR2 YFSETQ come from the germline V gene. This CDR3 is built from 16 residues. The CDR3, as DNA: TGCGCCAGCAGCTTGGAGACAGGGGGCTGGGGCTATGGCTACACCTTC. It yields the protein CASSLETGGWGYGYTF.

The J gene is TRBJ1-5, the V gene TRBV5-1; weak D call: TRBD1 (5 bases). Trimming shortened V by 2 bases and J by 6 bases, and 9 bases separated the two germline ends. This CDR3 comprises 13 residues. Germline-derived CDR1 and CDR2 are SGHRS and YFSETQ. In DNA form, the CDR3 reads TGCGCCAGCAGCTTATCAGGGTCTCAGCCCCAGCATTTT. Protein sequence: CASSLSGSQPQHF.

V is TRBV28 and J is TRBJ2-1; D is unresolved. The V end lost 7 bases, the J end lost 2 bases, and 9 bases lay between the germline ends. Germline V gene sequence: CDR1 MDHEN, CDR2 SYDVKM. This CDR3 is 13 amino acids long. CDR3 in DNA: TGTGCCAGCACCCCGACAACCTACAATGAGCAGTTCTTC. This sequence encodes CASTPTTYNEQFF.

This sequence joins TRBV7-9 and TRBJ2-7; 8 positions match TRBD1. The ends lost 5 bases at V and 0 bases at J; junction bases unmatched: 6. The CDR3 has 15 residues. The germline V gene encodes CDR1 SEHNR and CDR2 FQNEAQ (reference sequence). CDR3 residues: CASSTGQGYSYEQYF. CDR3 in DNA: TGTGCCAGCAGCACCGGACAGGGATACTCCTACGAGCAGTACTTC.

The V and J genes are TRBV20-1 and TRBJ1-2, with TRBD1 as a possible D gene (6 bases). V lost 3 bases and J lost 2, with 13 bases in between. CDR1 and CDR2 (germline): DFQATT, SNEGSKA (reference sequence). The CDR3 extends over 14 amino acids. For the CDR3, the DNA is TGCAGTGCTAGTAGACAGGTTTCGAACTATGGCTACACCTTC. Translated: CSASRQVSNYGYTF.

This clone was seen only once. The CDR3 loop is CASSPGTGGTEAFF. The CDR3, as DNA: TGTGCCAGCTCACCAGGGACAGGGGGTACTGAAGCTTTCTTT. The chain links TRBV18 to TRBJ1-1; 11 bases map to TRBD1. The CDR3 is 14 amino acids. V shed 2 bases, J shed 5 bases, and the junction held 1 base outside the gene matches. CDR1 KGHSH and CDR2 LQKENI come from the germline V gene.

The chain joins TRBV9 to TRBJ2-7, with 8 bases that match TRBD2. The CDR3 totals 15 residues. Looked up from germline, CDR1 is SGDLS and CDR2 is YYNGEE. The V and J ends lost 4 bases and 0 bases, in that order; junction bases with no gene match: 6. DNA for the CDR3: TGTGCCAGCAGCCCGCAGACTAGCGCCTCCTACGAGCAGTACTTC. This gives the protein CASSPQTSASYEQYF.